The 21 T cell receptor beta chains below were found in one sample sequenced in a study of shared clonotypes between healthy human individuals. Measured with immunoSEQ multiplex PCR; TCRdb has only the in-frame clones, and not every one. The data hold millions of clones, with approximately 94% observed a single time. Sequencing was performed on naive CD4+ T cells sorted from blood. Subset in this sample: CD45RA+ positively selected. Receptors were obtained from a man aged 18 to 29 in good health.

The chain has TRBV11-2 and TRBJ2-7; D possibly corresponds to TRBD2 (6 bases). Germline lookup yields CDR1 SGHAT and CDR2 FQNNGV. Trimming left V 1 base short and J 8 bases short, with 15 bases between. This CDR3 is built from 14 residues. The DNA for the CDR3 is TGTGCCAGCAGCTTAGCGGGAGTTTTTCGGCAGCAGTACTTC. Translated, it gives CASSLAGVFRQQYF.

This clone was detected a few times. The sample has other DNA sequences that encode this CDR3 too. This chain links TRBV6-5 with TRBJ1-1; D perhaps matches TRBD1 (5 bases). Germline loops: CDR1 MNHEY, CDR2 SVGAGI. CDR3 length: 11 amino acids. The V gene lost 6 bases and the J gene lost 7 bases, with 9 bases spanning the gap. The CDR3 protein is CASSRDREAFF. The CDR3 DNA reads as TGTGCCAGCAGCCGGGACCGTGAAGCTTTCTTT.

The chain employs TRBV5-1 and TRBJ2-4, with 9 bases aligning to TRBD2. After removal of 3 bases from V and 5 bases from J, the junction contained 3 bases not matched to a gene. CDR1 is SGHRS and CDR2 is YFSETQ in the germline V gene. The CDR3 is made up of 14 amino acids. The CDR3 protein is CASSWSSGENIQYF. CDR3 coding DNA: TGCGCCAGCAGCTGGTCTAGCGGGGAAAACATTCAGTACTTC.

This clone was counted a single time. The chain is built from TRBV7-2 and TRBJ2-3, with a tentative D call TRBD2 (5 bases). V dropped 5 bases and J dropped 0 bases, with 12 bases sitting between them. The CDR3 extends over 15 amino acids. Germline CDR1 reads SGHTA; CDR2 reads FQGNSA. CDR3 protein: CASSQAVASTDTQYF. The CDR3 DNA reads TGTGCCAGCAGCCAAGCGGTAGCTAGCACAGATACGCAGTATTTT. Full variable domain (outside the CDR3, taken from reference TRBV7-2 and TRBJ2-3): GAGVSQSPSNKVTEKGKDVELRCDPISGHTALYWYRQSLGQGLEFLIYFQGNSAPDKSGLPSDRFSAERTGGSVSTLTIQRTQQEDSAVYLCASSQAVASTDTQYFGPGTRLTVL.

Concerning this clone itself: Other DNA sequences of this sample code for an identical CDR3. The V and J genes are TRBV6-5 and TRBJ2-2, with 8 bases aligning to TRBD1. V was clipped by 6 bases and J by 4 bases; unmatched bases: 7. In germline, CDR1 is MNHEY, CDR2 SVGAGI. The CDR3 runs to 15 residues. DNA for the CDR3: TGTGCCAGCAGCTACAGGGGGGCGGGCACCGGGGAGCTGTTTTTT. Residues: CASSYRGAGTGELFF.

The chain couples TRBV19 to TRBJ2-7, with D unclear. The CDR3 is 15 residues long. CDR1 is LNHDA, CDR2 SQIVND, per germline (reference sequence). The V gene lost 6 bases and the J gene lost 0 bases, with 15 bases spanning the gap. CDR3 in amino acids: CASSPPRASSYEQYF. The CDR3 nucleotides read TGTGCCAGTAGCCCCCCCCGAGCGAGCTCCTACGAGCAGTACTTC.

V usage is TRBV7-2 and J usage is TRBJ1-1, with unresolved D. This CDR3 has 14 amino acids. The germline V and J ends were trimmed by 3 bases and 0 bases, with 8 bases remaining between them. The germline CDR1 and CDR2 sequences are SGHTA and FQGNSA. CDR3 coding DNA: TGTGCCAGCAGCTTGGACTGGTTGAACACTGAAGCTTTCTTT. It yields the protein CASSLDWLNTEAFF.

The chain links TRBV7-2 to TRBJ2-1; D uncertain. V gave up 2 bases and J gave up 6 bases, with 5 bases separating them. CDR1 is SGHTA, CDR2 FQGNSA, per germline. CDR3 size: 12 residues. CDR3 DNA sequence: TGTGCCAGCAGCTTAATAGGCAATGAGCAGTTCTTC. Translated: CASSLIGNEQFF.

The V call is TRBV4-3, the J call TRBJ2-3, with D maybe TRBD2 (6 bases). Trimming shortened V by 5 bases and J by 4 bases, and 13 bases separated the two germline ends. Germline-derived CDR1 and CDR2 are LGHNA and YSLEER. This CDR3 has 14 residues. The CDR3 nucleotides are TGCGCCAGCAGCACCCGGAGGGCCTCAGATACGCAGTATTTT. Translating gives CASSTRRASDTQYF.

The V and J genes are TRBV11-2 and TRBJ1-2, with 10 nucleotides matching TRBD1. Germline V CDR1 and CDR2: SGHAT, FQNNGV. The CDR3 runs to 15 residues. V gave up 3 bases and J gave up 4 bases; unmatched junction bases: 5. In DNA form, the CDR3 reads TGTGCCAGCAGCTTGGGGACAGGGGCGATCTATGGCTACACCTTC. This gives the protein CASSLGTGAIYGYTF.

This chain links TRBV7-2 with TRBJ1-3, with D maybe TRBD1 (6 bases). Germline lookup yields CDR1 SGHTA and CDR2 FQGNSA. The length of the CDR3 is 15 residues. V was clipped by 1 base and J by 7 bases, with 14 bases between them. The CDR3 sequence is CASSLVWGAGNTIYF. The CDR3 coding sequence is TGTGCCAGCAGCTTAGTTTGGGGGGCAGGGAACACCATATATTTT. Looking up the rest from reference TRBV7-2 and TRBJ1-3 gives the full variable domain: GAGVSQSPSNKVTEKGKDVELRCDPISGHTALYWYRQSLGQGLEFLIYFQGNSAPDKSGLPSDRFSAERTGGSVSTLTIQRTQQEDSAVYLCASSLVWGAGNTIYFGEGSWLTVV.

The genes are TRBV15 and TRBJ1-1; 10 bases fit TRBD1. Unmatched junction bases numbered 4, after V lost 5 bases and J lost 1 base. The length of the CDR3 is 15 residues. From germline, CDR1 is LNHNV and CDR2 YYDKDF (reference sequence). CDR3 sequence: CATSGQGVGNTEAFF. The CDR3 DNA follows: TGTGCCACCAGCGGACAGGGGGTCGGGAACACTGAAGCTTTCTTT.

The chain joins TRBV11-2 to TRBJ1-4; perhaps TRBD1 as D (6 bases). Germline CDR1 SGHAT, CDR2 FQNNGV. Trimming took off 2 bases at V and 4 bases at J, with 17 bases between the two ends. This CDR3 has 17 amino acids. CDR3 protein: CASSLMSGGPLNEKLFF. CDR3 in DNA: TGTGCCAGCAGCTTAATGAGTGGGGGCCCGCTTAATGAAAAACTGTTTTTT.

This chain joins TRBV6-7 and TRBJ1-1; a possible D gene is TRBD1 (5 bases). TRBV6-7 is treated as an ORF (open reading frame) with a function not yet certain. The CDR3 is made up of 18 amino acids. Trimming took off 7 bases at V and 0 bases at J, with 24 bases between the two ends. CDR3 DNA sequence: TGTGCCAGCACCCCCCTTTACGGGACGCAAGTCATGAACACTGAAGCTTTCTTT. This encodes CASTPLYGTQVMNTEAFF.

Here the CDR3 reads CASSLAGLGYEQYF. CDR3 DNA: TGTGCCAGCAGCTTGGCAGGGTTGGGTTACGAGCAGTACTTC. V and J are TRBV5-6 and TRBJ2-7; a possible D gene is TRBD1 (5 bases). Trimming cost V 0 bases and J 4 bases, with 11 bases left between them. The CDR3 has 14 amino acids. Germline V lookup: CDR1 SGHDT, CDR2 YYEEEE.

CDR3 residues: CASIIGQGNQPQHF. The CDR3 DNA reads as TGTGCCAGCATAATTGGACAGGGCAATCAGCCCCAGCATTTT. V usage is TRBV6-1 and J usage is TRBJ1-5; 7 bases align to TRBD1. Germline V gene data show CDR1 as MNHNS and CDR2 as SASEGT. This CDR3 is built from 14 residues. V dropped 7 bases and J dropped 2; count of bases not matched to a gene: 5.

The rearrangement links TRBV7-9 to TRBJ1-2; perhaps TRBD1 as D (5 bases). The CDR3 consists of 13 residues. The V gene's germline CDR1 is SEHNR and CDR2 FQNEAQ (reference sequence). The germline V and J ends were trimmed by 4 bases and 7 bases, with 13 bases remaining between them. DNA of the CDR3: TGTGCCAGCAGCTGGGGGGACTCGGGTGGCTACACCTTC. Residues: CASSWGDSGGYTF.

The chain joins TRBV9 to TRBJ2-5, with 8 positions matching TRBD2. There are 15 residues in the CDR3. V shed 0 bases and J 4 bases; nucleotides not matched to a gene: 5. Germline values: CDR1 SGDLS, CDR2 YYNGEE. CDR3 nucleotides: TGTGCCAGCAGCGTAGAACTAGCGGCTAGAGAGACCCAGTACTTC. This translates into CASSVELAARETQYF.

V is TRBV5-5 and J is TRBJ2-7, with D possibly called TRBD1 or TRBD2 (5 bases each). The CDR3 extends over 12 amino acids. V was pared by 5 bases and J by 5 bases, with 11 bases between. Germline V gene sequence: CDR1 SGHKS, CDR2 YYEKEE (reference sequence). Written as DNA, the CDR3 is TGTGCCAGCAGACTCAGGGACCACGAGCAGTACTTC. Amino acids: CASRLRDHEQYF. Complete variable domain (other parts from reference TRBV5-5 and TRBJ2-7): DAGVTQSPTHLIKTRGQQVTLRCSPISGHKSVSWYQQVLGQGPQFIFQYYEKEERGRGNFPDRFSARQFPNYSSELNVNALLLGDSALYLCASRLRDHEQYFGPGTRLTVT.

This chain uses TRBV2 with TRBJ2-2, with TRBD2 identical over 10 bases. Germline V gene lookup returns CDR1 SNHLY and CDR2 FYNNEI. The CDR3 sequence is 16 residues long. Trimming at V came to 3 bases and at J to 7 bases, leaving 8 bases not matched to a gene. CDR3 protein: CASSELAGENGGELFF. Here the CDR3 DNA reads TGTGCCAGCAGTGAGCTAGCGGGGGAAAATGGCGGGGAGCTGTTTTTT.

Of note for this clone: Compared with germline, one end of the junction differs, possibly owing to a read error. This rearrangement joins TRBV30 to TRBJ2-1, with TRBD2 matching 8 bases. The germline CDR1 and CDR2 sequences are GTSNPN and SVGIG (reference sequence). The CDR3 has 13 amino acids. CDR3 in amino acids: CSLLADLYNEQFF. CDR3 coding DNA: TGCAGCTTACTAGCGGACCTTTACAATGAGCAGTTCTTC.